A selection of T cell receptor beta chains follows, all from one sample in a study of T-cell reconstitution after alpha-beta-depleted transplantation in children. TCRdb itself ran the PCR reads through MiXCR, one entry per CDR3 protein. The data contain roughly 400,000 distinct CDR3 sequences, roughly 20% of them seen just once; the ten biggest clones take up approximately 3.8%. Sequences were derived from PBMCs from the stem cell graft donor, sampled from the stem cell graft. These TCRs come from a human donor who donated a stem cell graft to a child with acute myeloid leukemia. Both conserved end residues are part of each CDR3. A D gene is named only where the DNA matches it firmly. Some rows have no size entry. The others give once, few or many, or a class for an expanded clone.

j_call d_call clone_size v_call cdr3_aa cdr3_nt
TRBJ2-1 TRBD2 . TRBV12-3/TRBV12-4 CASSREGYNEQFF TGTGCCAGCAGTAGGGAGGGCTACAATGAGCAGTTCTTC
TRBJ2-1 TRBD2 . TRBV10-3 CAISEGLAEPYNEQFF TGTGCCATCAGTGAAGGGCTAGCGGAACCATACAATGAGCAGTTCTTC
TRBJ2-2 TRBD1 few TRBV15 CATSKGTGGAGTGELFF TGTGCCACCTCCAAGGGAACAGGGGGCGCCGGGACCGGGGAGCTGTTTTTT
TRBJ2-2 . many TRBV11-1 CASSSKGFEGELFF TGTGCCAGCAGCTCCAAGGGGTTCGAGGGGGAGCTGTTTTTT
TRBJ2-1 TRBD2 . TRBV4-2 CASSQGLILAVTYNEQFF TGTGCCAGCAGCCAAGGGTTAATTCTAGCGGTAACCTACAATGAGCAGTTCTTC
TRBJ1-5 . few TRBV28 CASSPGTYSNQPQHF TGTGCCAGCAGTCCAGGAACTTATAGCAATCAGCCCCAGCATTTT
TRBJ2-3 . few TRBV5-1 CASSYDRPSTDTQYF TGCGCCAGCAGCTACGACAGGCCTAGCACAGATACGCAGTATTTT
TRBJ2-1 TRBD1 few TRBV12-3/TRBV12-4 CASRSGTGVNEQFF TGTGCCAGCAGGTCCGGGACAGGGGTCAATGAGCAGTTCTTC
TRBJ2-1 TRBD2 once TRBV6-5 CASTSREGYNEQFF TGTGCCAGCACTTCGCGGGAGGGATACAATGAGCAGTTCTTC
TRBJ2-1 . . TRBV20-1 CSAPSGLLIYNEQFF TGCAGTGCACCCTCAGGGCTGTTAATCTACAATGAGCAGTTCTTC
TRBJ2-2 . . TRBV5-1 CASSLRGSSTGELFF TGCGCCAGCAGCTTGCGGGGGTCGAGCACCGGGGAGCTGTTTTTT
TRBJ2-5 . few TRBV5-1 CASSLDGRPLQETQYF TGCGCCAGCAGCTTGGATGGGCGACCCCTCCAAGAGACCCAGTACTTC
TRBJ2-1 . few TRBV7-2 CASSLSSKQFF TGTGCCAGCAGCTTGAGTTCTAAGCAGTTCTTC
TRBJ2-7 TRBD1 . TRBV5-1 CASSPGQGWSYEQYF TGCGCCAGCAGCCCTGGACAGGGGTGGAGTTACGAGCAGTACTTC
TRBJ2-7 . . TRBV12-3/TRBV12-4 CASSLGAASDEQYF TGTGCCAGCAGTTTAGGGGCCGCCTCAGACGAGCAGTACTTC
TRBJ2-7 . few TRBV2 CASSERAAGPYEQYF TGTGCCAGCAGTGAACGTGCTGCCGGCCCCTACGAGCAGTACTTC
TRBJ2-1 TRBD2 many TRBV7-2 CAIRLAIYNEQFF TGTGCCATCAGACTAGCGATTTACAATGAGCAGTTCTTC
TRBJ2-1 TRBD2 . TRBV2 CASSRDPAGAYEQFF TGTGCCAGCAGTAGGGATCCAGCGGGAGCGTATGAGCAGTTCTTC
TRBJ2-1 TRBD2 . TRBV18 CASSQRTSGSSYNEQFF TGTGCCAGCTCTCAACGGACTAGCGGGAGCTCCTACAATGAGCAGTTCTTC
TRBJ2-5 TRBD2 . TRBV24-1 CATSDLRSGYQETQYF TGTGCCACCAGTGATTTGCGTAGCGGGTACCAAGAGACCCAGTACTTC
TRBJ1-1 . many TRBV9 CASSVGDLNTEAFF TGTGCCAGCAGCGTAGGGGATTTAAACACTGAAGCTTTCTTT
TRBJ2-7 TRBD1 many TRBV19 CASSINGGQGSYEQYF TGTGCCAGTAGTATAAACGGTGGACAGGGCTCGTACGAGCAGTACTTC
TRBJ2-5 . . TRBV2 CASRDTPGETQYF TGTGCCAGCAGGGACACCCCAGGGGAGACCCAGTACTTC
TRBJ2-7 . many TRBV4-1 CASSRDLPYEQYF TGCGCCAGCAGCCGGGACCTTCCCTACGAGCAGTACTTC
TRBJ2-3 . . TRBV5-1 CASSNWGDTQYF TGCGCCAGCAGCAACTGGGGTGATACGCAGTATTTT